The 26 T cell receptor beta chains reported below all come from one sample, sequenced in a study of cytomegalovirus exposure and HLA in healthy donors. This PCR relied on a set of 60 Vbeta primers and 13 Jbeta primers. The data were produced by immunoSEQ multiplex PCR, yet TCRdb's version contains in-frame clones alone and is incomplete. The sample shows just over 150,000 clones, around nine tenths of them seen only once. Source material: PBMCs. The receptors here all came from a woman aged 18-29 years in good health and CMV-seronegative.

The genes are TRBV6-5 and TRBJ2-1; 13 nucleotides align to TRBD2. Unmatched junction bases numbered 8, after V lost 6 bases and J lost 9 bases. The CDR3 is made up of 15 amino acids. Germline V gene lookup returns CDR1 MNHEY and CDR2 SVGAGI. CDR3 DNA: TGTGCCAGCAGCCCGACTAGCGGGGGGTATATTGAGCAGTTCTTC. It is translated as CASSPTSGGYIEQFF.

The V gene is TRBV19, the J gene TRBJ1-5; D remains unclear. Germline CDR1 LNHDA, CDR2 SQIVND (reference sequence). V lost 7 bases to trimming and J lost 5 bases, with 12 bases between them. This CDR3 has 13 amino acids. CDR3 nucleotides: TGTGCCAGTACCGCGAGAGGATATCAGCCCCAGCATTTT. Translation: CASTARGYQPQHF.

CDR3 sequence (DNA): TGTGCCAGCAGTTTTGTCCGGGACAGGGGAAATGAGCAGTTCTTC. Translated: CASSFVRDRGNEQFF. This chain uses TRBV27 with TRBJ2-1; 10 bases fit TRBD1. There are 15 residues in the CDR3. CDR1 and CDR2 from the germline V gene are MNHEY and SMNVEV (reference sequence). Trimming removed 3 bases from V and 7 bases from J; junction bases left unmatched: 6.

This clone was seen a few times. V gene TRBV12-5 combines with J gene TRBJ1-1; unclear D gene. Germline V gene lookup returns CDR1 LGHNT and CDR2 FRNRAP. Trimming removed 2 bases at V and 1 base at J, with 11 bases between. This CDR3 contains 15 residues. CDR3 residues: CASGLFLPGNTEAFF. DNA of the CDR3: TGTGCTAGTGGTTTGTTCTTGCCGGGGAACACTGAAGCTTTCTTT. Variable domain in full (rest from reference TRBV12-5 and TRBJ1-1): DARVTQTPRHKVTEMGQEVTMRCQPILGHNTVFWYRQTMMQGLELLAYFRNRAPLDDSGMPKDRFSAEMPDATLATLKIQPSEPRDSAVYFCASGLFLPGNTEAFFGQGTRLTVV.

The gene calls are TRBV6-1 and TRBJ1-2; D perhaps matches TRBD1 (5 bases). Trimming removed 1 base from V and 3 bases from J, with 12 bases in between. Germline V gene lookup returns CDR1 MNHNS and CDR2 SASEGT. This CDR3 has 15 amino acids. The CDR3 region is CASSEGAGPDYGYTF. CDR3 nucleotide sequence: TGTGCCAGCAGTGAAGGGGCAGGGCCGGACTATGGCTACACCTTC.

The rearrangement uses TRBV28 and TRBJ1-4; D is unresolved. V dropped 7 bases and J dropped 0 bases, with 6 bases sitting between them. The CDR3 loop spans 13 amino acids. Germline assignment: CDR1 MDHEN and CDR2 SYDVKM. CDR3 amino acids: CASTVATNEKLFF. CDR3 DNA: TGTGCCAGCACTGTAGCAACTAATGAAAAACTGTTTTTT.

The V and J genes are TRBV30 and TRBJ1-2, with TRBD1 as a possible D gene (6 bases). The V gene lost 3 bases and the J gene lost 5 bases, with 13 bases spanning the gap. The CDR3 is made up of 13 amino acids. Germline CDR1 and CDR2: GTSNPN and SVGIG (reference sequence). The CDR3 region is CAWSERGLYGYTF. The DNA for the CDR3 is TGTGCCTGGAGCGAAAGGGGGTTGTATGGCTACACCTTC.

This chain connects TRBV7-2 to TRBJ2-1; tentatively, D is TRBD1 (6 bases). With 8 bases removed from V and 6 bases from J, the gap between germline ends came to 29 bases. The CDR3 sequence is 18 residues long. The germline V gene has CDR1 SGHTA and CDR2 FQGNSA. CDR3 nucleotides: TGTGCCAGCGTCCCGCGACGCGGAAGGGGGAAAGGGCCCAATGAGCAGTTCTTC. Protein sequence: CASVPRRGRGKGPNEQFF. The full variable domain, rest sourced from reference TRBV7-2 and TRBJ2-1, is GAGVSQSPSNKVTEKGKDVELRCDPISGHTALYWYRQSLGQGLEFLIYFQGNSAPDKSGLPSDRFSAERTGGSVSTLTIQRTQQEDSAVYLCASVPRRGRGKGPNEQFFGPGTRLTVL.

V gene TRBV18 combines with J gene TRBJ1-1; D unresolved. The germline gives CDR1 KGHSH, CDR2 LQKENI. The CDR3 has 17 amino acids. V gave up 5 bases and J gave up 3 bases, with 22 bases separating them. In nucleotides, the CDR3 is TGTGCCAGCTCAAGTATGGACCTCAACGGCGGGGACACTGAAGCTTTCTTT. Translated, it gives CASSSMDLNGGDTEAFF.

The chain has TRBV4-1 and TRBJ2-7, with D possibly matching TRBD1 (7 bases). There are 16 residues in the CDR3. Per the germline V gene, CDR1 is MGHRA and CDR2 is YSYEKL. V was pared by 3 bases and J by 4 bases, with 19 bases between. CDR3 DNA: TGCGCCAGCAGCCAGAGGGGGGACAGATCAGATTACGAGCAGTACTTC. Protein sequence: CASSQRGDRSDYEQYF.

CDR3 nucleotide sequence: TGCGCCAGCAGCAAGGGACTAGCGGGGGGGCCAGATACGCAGTATTTT. Its protein is CASSKGLAGGPDTQYF. The gene calls are TRBV5-1 and TRBJ2-3; 16 bases align to TRBD2. This CDR3 is 16 amino acids long. Germline lookup yields CDR1 SGHRS and CDR2 YFSETQ. J was trimmed by 4 bases and V by 4 bases; bases with no gene match: 3.

V is TRBV28 and J is TRBJ2-3; TRBD2 aligns across 7 bases. Germline CDR1 reads MDHEN; CDR2 reads SYDVKM. The ends lost 3 bases at V and 2 bases at J; junction bases unmatched: 8. This CDR3 has 16 amino acids. The CDR3 loop is CASSLSLAVPTDTQYF. CDR3 DNA sequence: TGTGCCAGCAGTTTGTCTCTAGCGGTCCCCACAGATACGCAGTATTTT. Together with reference TRBV28 and TRBJ2-3, the CDR3 gives the full variable domain: DVKVTQSSRYLVKRTGEKVFLECVQDMDHENMFWYRQDPGLGLRLIYFSYDVKMKEKGDIPEGYSVSREKKERFSLILESASTNQTSMYLCASSLSLAVPTDTQYFGPGTRLTVL.

V is TRBV6-5 and J is TRBJ1-2, with TRBD1 matching over 9 bases. This CDR3 is 14 amino acids long. Trimming cost V 2 bases and J 9 bases; bases outside gene matches: 7. CDR1 MNHEY and CDR2 SVGAGI come from the germline V gene. The CDR3 sequence is CASSYGGQGRSYTF. The CDR3 coding sequence is TGTGCCAGCAGTTACGGGGGACAGGGAAGGAGCTACACCTTC.

The chain couples TRBV11-2 to TRBJ2-7; D remains ambiguous. Germline CDR1 is SGHAT and CDR2 is FQNNGV. Trimming stripped 0 bases from V and 5 bases from J, with 5 bases between. The CDR3 totals 12 residues. The CDR3 protein is CASSLDQDEQYF. The CDR3 nucleotides read TGTGCCAGCAGCTTAGATCAGGACGAGCAGTACTTC. The full variable domain, with the rest looked up from reference TRBV11-2 and TRBJ2-7, is EAGVAQSPRYKIIEKRQSVAFWCNPISGHATLYWYQQILGQGPKLLIQFQNNGVVDDSQLPKDRFSAERLKGVDSTLKIQPAKLEDSAVYLCASSLDQDEQYFGPGTRLTVT.

This chain uses TRBV28 with TRBJ2-7; TRBD1 aligns across 7 bases. The CDR3 is made up of 17 amino acids. The ends lost 5 bases at V and 2 bases at J; junction bases unmatched: 15. Germline V gene data show CDR1 as MDHEN and CDR2 as SYDVKM. In DNA form, the CDR3 reads TGTGCCAGCAGTATGTGGGTAGGGGGCAAAGGGCCCTACGAGCAGTACTTC. Translation: CASSMWVGGKGPYEQYF.

This clone was detected a few times. The rearrangement joins TRBV6-5 to TRBJ1-1, with D perhaps TRBD1 (5 bases). The germline V gene encodes CDR1 MNHEY and CDR2 SVGAGI. The V end was cut by 0 bases, the J end by 6 bases, with 8 bases between. The CDR3 totals 13 residues. DNA for the CDR3: TGTGCCAGCAGTTACTCGGAAGGGGCTGAAGCTTTCTTT. This gives the protein CASSYSEGAEAFF.

The chain uses TRBV5-1 and TRBJ2-2, with a possible D match to TRBD2 (5 bases). The CDR3 length is 14 residues. Trimming removed 4 bases from V and 3 bases from J, with 10 bases in between. Germline-derived CDR1 and CDR2 are SGHRS and YFSETQ. CDR3 nucleotides: TGCGCCAGCAGCCCGATGAGGGACACCGGGGAGCTGTTTTTT. Its translation is CASSPMRDTGELFF.

J is TRBJ1-6 and V is TRBV10-3; TRBD1 matches at 7 bases. Germline loops: CDR1 ENHRY, CDR2 SYGVKD. CDR3 size: 15 residues. J gave up 10 bases and V 4 bases, and 10 bases lay outside the gene matches. The chain's CDR3 is CAISAMTGTGSPLHF. The CDR3 DNA reads TGTGCCATCAGTGCAATGACAGGGACCGGCTCACCCCTCCACTTT.

This clone was detected a few times. This chain connects TRBV7-9 to TRBJ2-1; a weak D match, TRBD2 (6 bases). V was trimmed by 4 bases and J by 10 bases, leaving 11 bases between them. CDR3 length: 12 residues. Germline V gene sequence: CDR1 SEHNR, CDR2 FQNEAQ (reference sequence). The CDR3 DNA reads as TGTGCCAGCAGCTCAACGGGGGTAGAGCAGTTCTTC. It encodes CASSSTGVEQFF.

The chain joins TRBV6-1 to TRBJ2-7; 11 nucleotides line up with TRBD2. Losses at the gene ends were 7 bases for V and 6 bases for J; bases not matched to a gene: 11. CDR1 and CDR2 from the germline V gene are MNHNS and SASEGT. The CDR3 is 15 amino acids. The CDR3 bases are TGTGCCAGCACCCCCGGGACTAGCGGTTGGAGCGAGCAGTACTTC. The encoded protein is CASTPGTSGWSEQYF.

The gene calls are TRBV4-1 and TRBJ2-7; D not resolved. The ends were cut back, 0 bases at V and 1 base at J, with 7 bases in the middle. Germline values: CDR1 MGHRA, CDR2 YSYEKL. This CDR3 has 14 residues. CDR3 amino acids: CASSQEITSYEQYF. The CDR3 DNA sequence: TGCGCCAGCAGCCAAGAAATTACTTCCTACGAGCAGTACTTC.

The chain links TRBV7-9 to TRBJ2-1; TRBD2 matches 11 bases. Germline-derived CDR1 and CDR2 are SEHNR and FQNEAQ (reference sequence). The CDR3 spans 16 residues. The junction had 4 bases not matched to a gene; V was cut back by 5 bases and J by 1 base. DNA for the CDR3: TGTGCCAGCAGCAACGGACTAGCGGGTTCCTACAATGAGCAGTTCTTC. It yields the protein CASSNGLAGSYNEQFF.

This clone showed up just once. The CDR3 coding sequence is TGTGCCAGCAGCCCGGGGGGGACAGGGGACTACGAGCAGTACTTC. This sequence encodes CASSPGGTGDYEQYF. The chain has TRBV9 and TRBJ2-5; TRBD1 aligns across 10 bases. The end of the DNA is better explained by TRBJ2-7, so the J call may be wrong. This CDR3 spans 15 amino acids. Looked up from germline, CDR1 is SGDLS and CDR2 is YYNGEE.

The chain recombines TRBV9 with TRBJ2-7; 7 nucleotides align to TRBD2. Germline CDR1 SGDLS, CDR2 YYNGEE. The V and J ends lost 3 bases and 1 base, in that order; junction bases with no gene match: 4. CDR3 length equals 14 residues. CDR3 DNA sequence: TGTGCCAGCAGCGAGGCTAGCGGATCCTACGAGCAGTACTTC. Protein: CASSEASGSYEQYF.

The chain is built from TRBV28 and TRBJ1-2; 9 bases match TRBD1. The CDR3 totals 16 residues. Germline values: CDR1 MDHEN, CDR2 SYDVKM. With 5 bases clipped from V and 1 base from J, the junction kept 8 bases outside the gene matches. CDR3 sequence: CASSPGGQGGNYGYTF. DNA of the CDR3: TGTGCCAGCAGTCCGGGGGGACAGGGAGGTAACTATGGCTACACCTTC.

This chain connects TRBV30 to TRBJ1-5; unclear D gene. The CDR3 consists of 14 residues. Germline V gene lookup returns CDR1 GTSNPN and CDR2 SVGIG (reference sequence). Trimming cost V 2 bases and J 4 bases, with 12 bases left between them. CDR3 sequence reads: CAWSQGSSNQPQHF. In nucleotides, the CDR3 is TGTGCCTGGAGTCAAGGGAGCTCAAATCAGCCCCAGCATTTT.